This T cell receptor (beta chain) was documented in a study of cytomegalovirus exposure and HLA in healthy donors. Study findings and constraints: The authors enumerated roughly 160 TCR beta chains as linked to cytomegalovirus. In a later analysis, donors in an Asian-associated ancestry cluster reportedly had fewer N-insertions in productive TCRs than the cohort mean. The classifier was said to identify cytomegalovirus status with high specificity and sensitivity.

With 60 Vbeta and 13 Jbeta primers, the PCR was carried out. The assay was immunoSEQ multiplex PCR, and TCRdb's table has in-frame clones only and misses some. The table includes about 120,000 clones, 81% detected once. V shed 5 bases, J shed 0 bases, and the junction held 2 bases outside the gene matches. CDR1 and CDR2 from the germline V gene are KGHSH and LQKENI. There are 14 residues in the CDR3. This clone showed up just once. The antigen is not known. The V gene is TRBV18, the J gene TRBJ2-3; 7 bases fit TRBD2. The receptor comes from a woman aged 30 to 39 in good health and CMV-seronegative. Material: PBMCs. The CDR3 spells CASSSGLSTDTQYF. CDR3 nucleotide sequence: TGTGCCAGCTCATCGGGACTAAGCACAGATACGCAGTATTTT. The variable domain in full, completed from reference TRBV18 and TRBJ2-3, reads NAGVMQNPRHLVRRRGQEARLRCSPMKGHSHVYWYRQLPEEGLKFMVYLQKENIIDESGMPKERFSAEFPKEGPSILRIQQVVRGDSAAYFCASSSGLSTDTQYFGPGTRLTVL.